This T cell receptor (beta chain) was identified during a study of response to subunit inactivated influenza vaccine (dated by TCRdb to the late 2010s). For context, the study as a whole: Deep quantitative profiling of the T cell receptor repertoire was used in the study to follow responses to a trivalent subunit inactivated influenza vaccine. What the study reported, not specific to this receptor: It was suggested by the authors that each seasonal influenza vaccination may recruit only a limited number of new T cells.

Between the V and J ends, shortened by 5 bases and 10 bases respectively, the junction contains 9 bases. The CDR3 goes from the cysteine to the phenylalanine over 11 residues. Solely the CDR3 DNA is kept, with 33 bases framed from the first base. Libraries were constructed by RT-PCR. These reads were obtained on an Illumina HiSeq 2500. TCRdb trimmed public reads at Q25 via fastp, called clones via MiXCR and kept in-frame beta chains. Every entry covers one CDR3 protein and lists the most common genes and DNA from its rows. The sample includes 650,000 or so distinct CDR3 sequences, with 11% to 15% observed a single time. 6.5% to 8% of the sample lies in the top ten. Comment on this clonotype: Which antigen it targets is not known. Base-call qualities are not available, and no considerably larger clone is one nucleotide away.

The clonotype comes from a man aged 50 to 59 who received an inactivated influenza vaccine. Donor details come from another sample of the same person, matched by shared clones. This sample comprised PBMCs from blood, obtained 14 days before vaccination. The V and J segments used are TRBV12-3 or TRBV12-4 and TRBJ2-1; TRBD1 might be the D gene, on 5 matching bases. The DNA sequence is as follows: TGTGCCAGCAGTCGACGACAGGAGCAGTTCTTC. It codes for CASSRRQEQFF.